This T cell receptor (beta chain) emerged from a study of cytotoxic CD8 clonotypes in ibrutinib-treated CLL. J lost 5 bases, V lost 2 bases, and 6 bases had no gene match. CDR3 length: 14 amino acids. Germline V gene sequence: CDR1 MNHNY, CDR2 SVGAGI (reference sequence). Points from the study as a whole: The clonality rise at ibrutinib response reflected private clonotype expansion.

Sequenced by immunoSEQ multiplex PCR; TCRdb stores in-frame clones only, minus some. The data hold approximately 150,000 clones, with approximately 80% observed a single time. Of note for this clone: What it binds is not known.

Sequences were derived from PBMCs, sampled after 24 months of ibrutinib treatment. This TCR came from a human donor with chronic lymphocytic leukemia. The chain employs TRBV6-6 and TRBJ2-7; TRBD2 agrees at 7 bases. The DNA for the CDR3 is TGTGCCAGCAGTTACGGCGGGAGCGTCAACGAGCAGTACTTC. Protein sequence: CASSYGGSVNEQYF.